The 24 T cell receptor beta chains reported below all come from one sample, sequenced in a study of response to subunit inactivated influenza vaccine. From the RT-PCR reads, TCRdb called clonotypes with MiXCR, one entry per CDR3 protein. The sample records around 580,000 distinct CDR3 sequences, over 9.5% being singletons. Sequences were derived from PBMCs from blood, sampled on the day of vaccination. The origin of the receptors is a man aged 50-59 years who received an inactivated influenza vaccine.

J is TRBJ1-4 and V is TRBV7-2; D possibly corresponds to TRBD1 (5 bases). CDR1 is SGHTA and CDR2 is FQGNSA in the germline V gene. This CDR3 region has 15 residues. The germline V and J ends were trimmed by 1 base and 8 bases, with 14 bases remaining between them. CDR3 DNA: TGTGCCAGCAGCTTAGATCAGGGATTGCGGGAAAAACTGTTTTTT. The encoded protein is CASSLDQGLREKLFF.

The chain carries TRBV5-1 and TRBJ2-7; 14 bases map to TRBD2. This CDR3 has 18 residues. Germline CDR1 is SGHRS and CDR2 is YFSETQ. The J segment lost 6 bases and the V segment lost 4 bases, leaving 15 bases of the junction unmatched. DNA of the CDR3: TGCGCCAGCAGCCCGGGACTAGCGGGGGTCTCCAAACCTCTCGAGCAGTACTTC. Amino acids: CASSPGLAGVSKPLEQYF.

The chain links TRBV21-1 to TRBJ2-1; the table's D call, TRBD2, was not checked against the DNA. TRBV21-1 constitutes a pseudogene. The CDR3 extends over 16 amino acids. The CDR3 DNA sequence: TGTGCCAGCAGCCTCCGGCTCGGTTGTGCCTACAATGAGCAGTTCTTC. This sequence encodes CASSLRLGCAYNEQFF.

The CDR3 spells CSAIHWIYGYTF. For the CDR3, the DNA is TGCAGTGCTATACATTGGATTTATGGCTACACCTTC. The chain couples TRBV20-1 to TRBJ1-2; D call uncertain. The germline gives CDR1 DFQATT, CDR2 SNEGSKA (reference sequence). V lost 4 bases, J lost 5 bases, and 11 bases lay in between. The CDR3 extends over 12 amino acids.

CDR3 region: CASSNGQGLSGANVLTF. The CDR3 DNA is TGTGCCAGCAGCAACGGACAGGGACTATCTGGGGCCAACGTCCTGACTTTC. This chain connects TRBV7-2 to TRBJ2-6, with D tentatively TRBD1 (8 bases). The ends were cut back, 5 bases at V and 1 base at J, with 15 bases in the middle. The CDR3 totals 17 residues. The germline gives CDR1 SGHTA, CDR2 FQGNSA.

The genes are TRBV4-3 and TRBJ2-7; unclear D gene. The CDR3 sequence is 15 residues long. V lost 2 bases and J lost 0, with 11 bases in between. CDR1 is LGHNA and CDR2 is YSLEER in the germline V gene. CDR3 sequence reads: CASSQLAATSYEQYF. Written as DNA, the CDR3 is TGCGCCAGCAGCCAACTGGCAGCCACCTCCTACGAGCAGTACTTC.

The chain combines TRBV6-5 with TRBJ2-1; TRBD1 or TRBD2 may be the D gene (5 bases each). This CDR3 comprises 14 residues. The ends were cut back, 2 bases at V and 7 bases at J, with 12 bases in the middle. CDR1 MNHEY and CDR2 SVGAGI come from the germline V gene. The chain's CDR3 is CASSYAGWGNEQFF. CDR3 in DNA: TGTGCCAGCAGTTACGCGGGCTGGGGGAATGAGCAGTTCTTC.

V usage is TRBV12-3 or TRBV12-4 and J usage is TRBJ2-2; 8 nucleotides line up with TRBD1. V was pared by 5 bases and J by 7 bases, with 6 bases of the junction left unmatched. CDR3 length: 14 residues. Written as DNA, the CDR3 is TGTGCCAGCAGTGTGGGACAGGAGATCGGGGAGCTGTTTTTT. It encodes CASSVGQEIGELFF.

This clonotype appeared a few times. The chain employs TRBV12-3 or TRBV12-4 and TRBJ1-2; D is ambiguous. The V gene lost 8 bases and the J gene lost 4 bases, with 23 bases spanning the gap. The CDR3 is 16 residues long. CDR3 bases: TGTGCCAGCGGCGTTAACTCCTTGGCGCGGTTCTATGGCTACACCTTC. Amino acids: CASGVNSLARFYGYTF.

This clonotype came up a few times. The J gene is TRBJ2-1, the V gene TRBV10-3, with 12 bases that match TRBD2. The CDR3 has 16 residues. Germline V gene lookup returns CDR1 ENHRY and CDR2 SYGVKD. Trimming took 4 bases from V and 6 from J; bases not matched to a gene: 7. The CDR3 DNA follows: TGTGCCATCAGTGGCTCTCTAGCGGGAGGGCGCAATGAGCAGTTCTTC. This gives the protein CAISGSLAGGRNEQFF.

In its sample, this clonotype was seen many times. The gene calls are TRBV27 and TRBJ1-4; D unresolved. Trimming stripped 8 bases from V and 3 bases from J, with 13 bases between. Germline-derived CDR1 and CDR2 are MNHEY and SMNVEV (reference sequence). This CDR3 comprises 14 residues. CDR3 residues: CASRSGRANEKLFF. For the CDR3, the DNA is TGTGCCAGCCGCTCCGGGAGAGCTAATGAAAAACTGTTTTTT.

The chain combines TRBV7-8 with TRBJ2-5; 8 positions agree with TRBD2. Trimming removed 2 bases from V and 2 bases from J; junction bases left unmatched: 4. The CDR3 covers 15 residues. Germline V lookup: CDR1 SGHVS, CDR2 FQNEAQ. The CDR3 DNA reads TGTGCCAGCAGCTTAAACCGGGGGGGGCAAGAGACCCAGTACTTC. This encodes CASSLNRGGQETQYF. Complete variable domain (other parts from reference TRBV7-8 and TRBJ2-5): GAGVSQSPRYKVAKRGQDVALRCDPISGHVSLFWYQQALGQGPEFLTYFQNEAQLDKSGLPSDRFFAERPEGSVSTLKIQRTQQEDSAVYLCASSLNRGGQETQYFGPGTRLLVL.

This sequence joins TRBV5-1 and TRBJ2-7; 9 bases align to TRBD1. Germline V gene data show CDR1 as SGHRS and CDR2 as YFSETQ. The CDR3 runs to 15 residues. V gave up 3 bases and J gave up 2 bases; unmatched junction bases: 6. The CDR3 DNA reads as TGCGCCAGCAGCTCCGGGACAGGGTCGACCTACGAGCAGTACTTC. It specifies CASSSGTGSTYEQYF.

The sample holds a few counts of this clonotype. The CDR3 coding sequence is TGTGCCAGCAGCCAAGGGGGGACCGAGGAAAAACTGTTTTTT. Its translation is CASSQGGTEEKLFF. The chain carries TRBV3-1 and TRBJ1-4; TRBD1 is a possible D gene (5 bases). Germline V gene data show CDR1 as LGHDT and CDR2 as YNNKEL (reference sequence). This CDR3 is built from 14 residues. The ends were cut back, 1 base at V and 8 bases at J, with 11 bases in the middle.

The V call is TRBV15, the J call TRBJ2-3, with 7 bases lining up with TRBD1. Germline CDR1 is LNHNV and CDR2 is YYDKDF (reference sequence). V lost 1 base, J lost 2 bases, and 3 bases stayed unmatched. This CDR3 spans 15 amino acids. The CDR3 loop reads CATSRGDRDTDTQYF. The CDR3 DNA reads as TGTGCCACCAGCAGAGGGGACAGAGACACAGATACGCAGTATTTT. The full variable domain, its missing parts supplied by reference TRBV15 and TRBJ2-3, is DAMVIQNPRYQVTQFGKPVTLSCSQTLNHNVMYWYQQKSSQAPKLLFHYYDKDFNNEADTPDNFQSRRPNTSFCFLDIRSPGLGDTAMYLCATSRGDRDTDTQYFGPGTRLTVL.

This clonotype was seen more than once but under ten times. V is TRBV4-3 and J is TRBJ2-7; 10 bases map to TRBD2. CDR1 LGHNA and CDR2 YSLEER come from the germline V gene. Trimming took 0 bases from V and 7 from J; bases not matched to a gene: 9. This CDR3 spans 16 amino acids. The CDR3 reads CASSQDFSGRAWEQYF. In DNA form, the CDR3 reads TGCGCCAGCAGCCAAGATTTCAGCGGGAGGGCCTGGGAGCAGTACTTC.

The chain recombines TRBV27 with TRBJ2-7; D gene uncertain. The V gene lost 4 bases and the J gene lost 1 base, with 8 bases spanning the gap. Germline-derived CDR1 and CDR2 are MNHEY and SMNVEV (reference sequence). There are 13 residues in the CDR3. CDR3 in amino acids: CASSYGRSYEQYF. The CDR3 region has the DNA TGTGCCAGCAGTTACGGACGGTCCTACGAGCAGTACTTC.

This clonotype was picked up a small number of times. The genes are TRBV12-3 or TRBV12-4 and TRBJ2-7, with 7 positions matching TRBD2. V lost 0 bases to trimming and J lost 0 bases; unmatched junction nucleotides: 2. This CDR3 has 15 residues. CDR3 sequence: CASSLAGRVSYEQYF. CDR3 DNA sequence: TGTGCCAGCAGTTTAGCGGGGAGGGTCTCCTACGAGCAGTACTTC.

Only a few counts were recorded for this clonotype. This sequence joins TRBV29-1 and TRBJ1-1, with D maybe TRBD1 (5 bases). The V gene lost 4 bases and the J gene lost 5 bases, with 11 bases spanning the gap. The CDR3 extends over 12 amino acids. CDR1 and CDR2 from the germline V gene are SQVTM and ANQGSEA. CDR3 in DNA: TGCAGCGTTGTGGGGGGGAGAACTGAAGCTTTCTTT. As protein: CSVVGGRTEAFF.

DNA of the CDR3: TGCGCCAGCAGTGAGGGGTGGACCGGGGAGCTGTTTTTT. It encodes CASSEGWTGELFF. V and J are TRBV10-1 and TRBJ2-2, with D hard to call. This CDR3 comprises 13 residues. Germline CDR1 is WNHNN and CDR2 is SYGVQD (reference sequence). V was trimmed by 2 bases and J by 5 bases, leaving 6 bases between them.

This clonotype has only a few counts. The chain couples TRBV5-1 to TRBJ2-7; no definite D call. Germline-derived CDR1 and CDR2 are SGHRS and YFSETQ. The V end lost 2 bases, the J end lost 2 bases, and 8 bases lay between the germline ends. The CDR3 contains 13 residues. The CDR3 sequence is CASSLKETYEQYF. In DNA form, the CDR3 reads TGCGCCAGCAGCTTAAAAGAGACCTACGAGCAGTACTTC.

This clonotype was seen just once. The V call is TRBV5-1, the J call TRBJ2-5, with D possibly TRBD1 on 6 matching bases. Germline V lookup: CDR1 SGHRS, CDR2 YFSETQ. V was pared by 4 bases and J by 7 bases, with 17 bases between. The CDR3 runs to 14 residues. In DNA, the CDR3 is TGCGCCAGCAGCCAGGGGACCCTTGCGTGGACCCAGTACTTC. As protein: CASSQGTLAWTQYF.

Only a few counts were recorded for this clonotype. The rearrangement joins TRBV5-1 to TRBJ1-1, with TRBD1 matching over 7 bases. The V gene end was trimmed by 5 bases and the J gene end by 5 bases; junction bases not matched to a gene: 9. The CDR3 extends over 14 amino acids. Germline values: CDR1 SGHRS, CDR2 YFSETQ. The CDR3 sequence is CASSDRDRWTEAFF. The DNA for the CDR3 is TGCGCCAGCAGTGACAGGGATCGATGGACTGAAGCTTTCTTT.

This clonotype was found a few times. The chain carries TRBV6-1 and TRBJ2-7, with 11 nucleotides matching TRBD2. V lost 7 bases and J lost 5; bases outside the gene matches: 13. The CDR3 sequence is 16 residues long. CDR1 is MNHNS and CDR2 is SASEGT in the germline V gene. As DNA, the CDR3 is TGTGCCAGCACCGGATTCGGGACTAGCGGTAGCAACGAGCAGTACTTC. Residues: CASTGFGTSGSNEQYF.